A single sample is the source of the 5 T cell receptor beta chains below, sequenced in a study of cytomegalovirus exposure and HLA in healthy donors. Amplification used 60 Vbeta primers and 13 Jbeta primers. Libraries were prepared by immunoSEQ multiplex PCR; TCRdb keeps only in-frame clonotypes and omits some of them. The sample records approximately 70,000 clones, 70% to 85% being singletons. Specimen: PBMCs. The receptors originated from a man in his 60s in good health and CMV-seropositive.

The CDR3 bases are TGCGCCAGCAGCTTGGCGACTAGCGGCTCCTACAATGAGCAGTTCTTC. This translates into CASSLATSGSYNEQFF. The gene calls are TRBV5-1 and TRBJ2-1; TRBD2 matches 9 bases. J gave up 0 bases and V 0 bases, and 1 base lay outside the gene matches. The CDR3 contains 16 residues. Germline assignment: CDR1 SGHRS and CDR2 YFSETQ.

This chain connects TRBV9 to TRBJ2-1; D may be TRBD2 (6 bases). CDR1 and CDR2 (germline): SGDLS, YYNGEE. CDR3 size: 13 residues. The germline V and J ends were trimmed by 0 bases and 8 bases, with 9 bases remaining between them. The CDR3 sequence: CASSVEGGYEQFF. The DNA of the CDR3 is TGTGCCAGCAGCGTAGAAGGAGGGTATGAGCAGTTCTTC.

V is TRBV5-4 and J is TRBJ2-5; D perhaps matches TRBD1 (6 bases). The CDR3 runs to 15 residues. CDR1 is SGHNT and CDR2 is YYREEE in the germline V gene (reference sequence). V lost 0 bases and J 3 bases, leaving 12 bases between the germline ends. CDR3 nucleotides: TGTGCCAGCAGCTTGGGACAGGTGCTTGAAGAGACCCAGTACTTC. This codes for CASSLGQVLEETQYF.

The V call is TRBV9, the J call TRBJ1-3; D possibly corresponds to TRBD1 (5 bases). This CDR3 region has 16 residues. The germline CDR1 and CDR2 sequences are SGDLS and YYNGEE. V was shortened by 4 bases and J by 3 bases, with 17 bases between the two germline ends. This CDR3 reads CASSTTANDFGNTIYF. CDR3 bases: TGTGCCAGCAGCACGACAGCTAACGACTTTGGAAACACCATATATTTT.

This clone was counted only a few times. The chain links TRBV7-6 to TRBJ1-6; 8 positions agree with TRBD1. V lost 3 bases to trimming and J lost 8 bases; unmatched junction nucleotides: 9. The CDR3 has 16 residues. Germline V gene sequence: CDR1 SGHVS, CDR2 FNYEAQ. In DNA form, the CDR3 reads TGTGCCAGCAGCTTGGGGACAGGAGCTATAGATTCACCCCTCCACTTT. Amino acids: CASSLGTGAIDSPLHF.